One sample yielded the 16 T cell receptor beta chains listed below, sequenced in a study of blood T cells in healthy people across ages. PCR was performed a second time for about 7 to 12 cycles using a sample-barcoded 5' primer and a J-beta primer mix. One entry per CDR3 protein, called by TCRdb with MiXCR from the 5' RACE reads. The sample carries about 1.5 million distinct CDR3 sequences, 35% to 45% recorded once. Sequencing was carried out using blood. These receptors all stem from a woman under 30 in good health.

The chain links TRBV20-1 to TRBJ1-2; 8 nucleotides agree with TRBD1. V was pared by 6 bases and J by 8 bases, with 8 bases of the junction left unmatched. The germline CDR1 and CDR2 sequences are DFQATT and SNEGSKA (reference sequence). CDR3 length: 12 amino acids. This CDR3 reads CSATPRDRGYTF. Written as DNA, the CDR3 is TGCAGTGCAACCCCAAGGGACAGGGGCTACACCTTC.

The chain joins TRBV7-2 to TRBJ1-2; D unresolved. Trimming shortened V by 7 bases and J by 5 bases, and 14 bases separated the two germline ends. Germline assignment: CDR1 SGHTA and CDR2 FQGNSA. The CDR3 is 13 amino acids. The CDR3 sequence is CASTPDTGYGYTF. The CDR3 region has the DNA TGTGCCAGCACCCCCGACACGGGATATGGCTACACCTTC.

This chain joins TRBV5-1 and TRBJ2-7; weak D call: TRBD2 (5 bases). The CDR3 has 14 residues. Germline-derived CDR1 and CDR2 are SGHRS and YFSETQ. V shed 7 bases and J shed 7 bases, with 21 bases lying between them. The CDR3 DNA reads TGCGCCAGCCTCCCAAATCCTAGCAAGAATGAGCAGTACTTC. As protein: CASLPNPSKNEQYF. The full variable domain, with the rest looked up from reference TRBV5-1 and TRBJ2-7, is KAGVTQTPRYLIKTRGQQVTLSCSPISGHRSVSWYQQTPGQGLQFLFEYFSETQRNKGNFPGRFSGRQFSNSRSEMNVSTLELGDSALYLCASLPNPSKNEQYFGPGTRLTVT.

This chain links TRBV28 with TRBJ1-5; D possibly corresponds to TRBD1 (5 bases). V was clipped by 2 bases and J by 2 bases, with 19 bases between them. This CDR3 region has 18 residues. From germline, CDR1 is MDHEN and CDR2 SYDVKM. The CDR3 region is CASSLKGEGLLGNQPQHF. The CDR3, as DNA: TGTGCCAGCAGTTTAAAGGGCGAGGGGCTATTGGGCAATCAGCCCCAGCATTTT. The variable domain in full, with the rest retrieved from reference TRBV28 and TRBJ1-5, is DVKVTQSSRYLVKRTGEKVFLECVQDMDHENMFWYRQDPGLGLRLIYFSYDVKMKEKGDIPEGYSVSREKKERFSLILESASTNQTSMYLCASSLKGEGLLGNQPQHFGDGTRLSIL.

The CDR3 region is CSARGGSGSKYEQYF. The CDR3 DNA reads as TGCAGTGCTAGAGGTGGGAGCGGGAGTAAGTACGAGCAGTACTTC. The V gene is TRBV20-1, the J gene TRBJ2-7, with TRBD2 matching 8 bases. The CDR3 is 15 amino acids. Germline CDR1 and CDR2: DFQATT and SNEGSKA (reference sequence). V shed 1 base and J 4 bases; nucleotides not matched to a gene: 9.

The chain joins TRBV12-3 or TRBV12-4 to TRBJ1-6; D unresolved. The length of the CDR3 is 15 residues. Trimming pared 1 base from V and 3 bases from J, leaving 7 bases between. This CDR3 is CASSLDTGYNSPLHF. CDR3 nucleotides: TGTGCCAGCAGTTTAGATACGGGCTATAATTCACCCCTCCACTTT.

The J gene is TRBJ2-7, the V gene TRBV29-1, with 9 positions matching TRBD1. This CDR3 has 15 amino acids. CDR1 and CDR2 from the germline V gene are SQVTM and ANQGSEA. The V gene end was trimmed by 5 bases and the J gene end by 2 bases; junction bases not matched to a gene: 10. CDR3 sequence reads: CSVSFPGQGPYEQYF. The CDR3 nucleotides read TGCAGCGTTTCGTTTCCGGGACAGGGCCCCTACGAGCAGTACTTC.

In this sample, this clonotype turned up a few times. The CDR3, as DNA: TGCGCCAGCAGCCAAATCGGACAGGGGGCAGAAAAACTGTTTTTT. Translation: CASSQIGQGAEKLFF. This chain connects TRBV4-3 to TRBJ1-4, with TRBD1 identical over 11 bases. CDR1 and CDR2 (germline): LGHNA, YSLEER. This CDR3 spans 15 amino acids. The ends lost 2 bases at V and 8 bases at J; junction bases unmatched: 4.

In regard to this clonotype: Sequence at one end of the junction differs from germline and may be a read error. The rearrangement uses TRBV20-1 and TRBJ2-5; 7 positions agree with TRBD2. The CDR3 sequence is 15 residues long. Germline V gene data show CDR1 as DFQATT and CDR2 as SNEGSKA (reference sequence). This chain's CDR3 is CSDRDLRLAEETQYF. In nucleotides, the CDR3 is TGCAGTGATAGAGATCTCCGACTAGCTGAAGAGACCCAGTACTTC.

The CDR3 nucleotides are TGCAGTGCCCCGCCTGCAAGGGGGCCAGGAAACACCATATATTTT. Amino acids: CSAPPARGPGNTIYF. The chain recombines TRBV20-1 with TRBJ1-3; 7 nucleotides line up with TRBD1. The CDR3 extends over 15 amino acids. V trimming: 6 bases; J trimming: 4 bases; junction bases outside the gene matches: 12. From germline, CDR1 is DFQATT and CDR2 SNEGSKA (reference sequence).

The sample holds a few counts of this clonotype. This sequence joins TRBV7-9 and TRBJ1-4, with 9 bases that match TRBD1. CDR3 length equals 19 residues. Germline V gene data show CDR1 as SEHNR and CDR2 as FQNEAQ (reference sequence). V dropped 4 bases and J dropped 7; count of bases not matched to a gene: 19. The CDR3 coding sequence is TGTGCCAGCAGCTCTACGAGGACAGGGGTGCCAGGTTCATCTGAAAAACTGTTTTTT. Its translation: CASSSTRTGVPGSSEKLFF. Complete variable domain (other parts from reference TRBV7-9 and TRBJ1-4): DTGVSQNPRHKITKRGQNVTFRCDPISEHNRLYWYRQTLGQGPEFLTYFQNEAQLEKSRLLSDRFSAERPKGSFSTLEIQRTEQGDSAMYLCASSSTRTGVPGSSEKLFFGSGTQLSVL.

This CDR3 is CASSPAGDAEQYF. CDR3 DNA sequence: TGTGCCAGCAGTCCAGCGGGTGATGCCGAGCAGTACTTC. The chain combines TRBV28 with TRBJ2-7; a weak D match, TRBD2 (6 bases). The CDR3 is made up of 13 amino acids. The germline V and J ends were trimmed by 5 bases and 6 bases, with 14 bases remaining between them. The V gene's germline CDR1 is MDHEN and CDR2 SYDVKM.

Turning to this clonotype: One end of the junction is discordant with germline, which a read error may explain. The chain employs TRBV12-3 or TRBV12-4 and TRBJ2-3, with D tentatively TRBD1 or TRBD2 (6 bases each). This CDR3 region has 15 residues. The CDR3 region has the DNA TGTGCCGGCAGTCCCTACGGGGGCCAGGGGGATACGCAGTATTTT. Protein: CAGSPYGGQGDTQYF.

The genes are TRBV2 and TRBJ2-2; 8 nucleotides line up with TRBD1. The CDR3 totals 13 residues. Germline V gene sequence: CDR1 SNHLY, CDR2 FYNNEI. V lost 4 bases, J lost 6 bases, and 1 base stayed unmatched. The DNA of the CDR3 is TGTGCCAGCAGTGCACAGGGGGCCGGGGAGCTGTTTTTT. Protein sequence: CASSAQGAGELFF.

V gene TRBV7-9 combines with J gene TRBJ2-7; 9 bases agree with TRBD2. The trim removed 4 bases at V and 7 bases at J, leaving 14 bases unmatched. This CDR3 comprises 16 residues. Germline V gives CDR1 SEHNR, CDR2 FQNEAQ (reference sequence). DNA for the CDR3: TGTGCCAGCAGCTCTTCTCTAGCGGGAAAAGGTAATGAGCAGTACTTC. It codes for CASSSSLAGKGNEQYF.

The chain couples TRBV7-9 to TRBJ2-7, with D perhaps assigned TRBD1 or TRBD2 (6 bases each). The V and J ends lost 3 bases and 4 bases respectively, with 19 bases between them. CDR3 length: 16 residues. CDR1 and CDR2 (germline): SEHNR, FQNEAQ (reference sequence). CDR3 sequence (DNA): TGTGCCAGCAGCTTTGCGCCACGGGGGCCCTCTTACGAGCAGTACTTC. This translates into CASSFAPRGPSYEQYF.